Given below is one T cell receptor beta chain in context. The antigen is not known. Naive CD8+ T cells were CD45RO-CCR7+CD27+CD95-. UMI-labeled 5' RACE TRB cDNA libraries were prepared from the cells. TCRdb reanalyzed the 5' RACE reads, giving one entry per CDR3 protein sequence and no DNA. This listing includes 100,000 to 150,000 distinct CDR3 sequences. The sample comes from a study of CXCR3-negative and CXCR3-positive naive CD8 T cells. The CDR3 loop spans 16 amino acids. Germline V lookup: CDR1 MDHEN, CDR2 SYDVKM. Study outcomes and limitations: Higher TRB CDR3 hydrophobicity marked CXCR3-positive naive cells relative to CXCR3-negative naive cells. TCR strength was inferred from TRB CDR3 properties, while surface CD5 was comparable between naive subsets. Much lower diversity was found in memory CD8+ cells, while both naive subsets had comparably high diversity.

The source of this sequence is a human donor in good health. Some clones in this sample may be carry-over from other donors' samples. Material: naive CXCR3- CD8+ T cells from blood. Described subset: CD45RO-CCR7+CD27+CD95- naive CD8+ T cells lacking CXCR3 (TNR3-). The rearrangement links TRBV28 to TRBJ2-7; TCRdb calls TRBD1, which cannot be checked without DNA. CDR3 sequence: CASSPLRESTSYEQYF.